One sample yielded the 10 T cell receptor beta chains listed below, sequenced in a study of radiation and T cells in renal cell carcinoma. The protocol was immunoSEQ multiplex PCR, while the TCRdb copy is restricted to in-frame clones and leaves out a portion. The sample lists around 86,000 clones, 86% occurring once. Stated time point: blood 2 weeks post-SBRT. As for treatment: 15 Gy SBRT to primary tumor, nephrectomy 4 weeks later. This specimen was blood, taken from a patient whose treatment included radiotherapy and nephrectomy. These receptors all come from a woman in her 50s with renal cell carcinoma.

The V call is TRBV7-2, the J call TRBJ2-3; a possible D gene is TRBD1 (5 bases). With 10 bases removed from V and 2 bases from J, the gap between germline ends came to 10 bases. CDR3 length: 12 residues. CDR1 and CDR2 (germline): SGHTA, FQGNSA. In DNA, the CDR3 is TGTGCCACTCACAGGTCCACAGATACGCAGTATTTT. Translated, it gives CATHRSTDTQYF.

This rearrangement joins TRBV7-2 to TRBJ2-1; D might be TRBD2 (5 bases). Germline-derived CDR1 and CDR2 are SGHTA and FQGNSA. CDR3 length: 15 residues. The ends were cut back, 5 bases at V and 1 base at J, with 12 bases in the middle. CDR3 region: CASSEVGMSYNEQFF. DNA for the CDR3: TGTGCCAGCAGCGAGGTCGGGATGTCCTACAATGAGCAGTTCTTC.

The genes are TRBV18 and TRBJ1-5; D perhaps matches TRBD1 (6 bases). The V gene's germline CDR1 is KGHSH and CDR2 LQKENI. Trimming pared 2 bases from V and 3 bases from J, leaving 14 bases between. The CDR3 contains 16 residues. Here the CDR3 reads CASSPVGTQINQPQHF. The CDR3 nucleotides are TGTGCCAGCTCACCAGTAGGGACACAAATCAATCAGCCCCAGCATTTT.

The chain links TRBV11-2 to TRBJ2-1, with 7 bases identical to TRBD1. The CDR3 extends over 14 amino acids. The ends lost 5 bases at V and 10 bases at J; junction bases unmatched: 11. Germline CDR1 SGHAT, CDR2 FQNNGV. DNA for the CDR3: TGTGCCAGCAGCCGAGTTCGACAGGGTCGCGAGCAGTTCTTC. Amino acid sequence: CASSRVRQGREQFF.

J is TRBJ1-2 and V is TRBV7-8, with D possibly being TRBD1 (5 bases). Germline assignment: CDR1 SGHVS and CDR2 FQNEAQ. Between the trimmed V and J ends, which lost 1 base and 7 bases, there was a span of 10 bases. CDR3 length equals 13 residues. CDR3 loop: CASSLDRKGGYTF. Written as DNA, the CDR3 is TGTGCCAGCAGCTTAGACAGGAAAGGTGGCTACACCTTC.

The chain links TRBV19 to TRBJ2-5; 10 nucleotides line up with TRBD1. With 3 bases clipped from V and 2 bases from J, the junction kept 3 bases outside the gene matches. The CDR3 spans 15 residues. Germline-derived CDR1 and CDR2 are LNHDA and SQIVND (reference sequence). The DNA of the CDR3 is TGTGCCAGTAGTATGGGACAGGGGTTGCAAGAGACCCAGTACTTC. Amino acid sequence: CASSMGQGLQETQYF.

This clone was observed a handful of times. This chain joins TRBV7-9 and TRBJ1-1; D unclear. The germline gives CDR1 SEHNR, CDR2 FQNEAQ (reference sequence). V lost 5 bases to trimming and J lost 0 bases, with 7 bases between them. The CDR3 covers 13 residues. The CDR3 spells CASSPEMNTEAFF. The CDR3 nucleotides read TGTGCCAGCAGCCCAGAGATGAACACTGAAGCTTTCTTT.

This chain uses TRBV6-1 with TRBJ1-3, with 8 bases aligning to TRBD1. Per germline, CDR1 MNHNS and CDR2 SASEGT. There are 17 residues in the CDR3. The ends lost 4 bases at V and 0 bases at J; junction bases unmatched: 8. This chain's CDR3 is CASSVSVRGPSGNTIYF. The CDR3 nucleotides are TGTGCCAGCAGTGTATCCGTCAGGGGGCCCTCTGGAAACACCATATATTTT.

The CDR3 is CASSWGQGGNEQFF. The CDR3 DNA reads as TGTGCCAGCAGTTGGGGACAGGGGGGAAATGAGCAGTTCTTC. The chain combines TRBV6-6 with TRBJ2-1, with 11 bases that match TRBD1. Unmatched junction bases numbered 3, after V lost 4 bases and J lost 7 bases. The CDR3 runs to 14 residues. Germline assignment: CDR1 MNHNY and CDR2 SVGAGI (reference sequence).

The chain joins TRBV19 to TRBJ2-2; D perhaps matches TRBD2 (6 bases). The CDR3 extends over 16 amino acids. Germline V gene lookup returns CDR1 LNHDA and CDR2 SQIVND (reference sequence). Trimming shortened V by 6 bases and J by 1 base, and 15 bases separated the two germline ends. Here the CDR3 DNA reads TGTGCCAGTAGGCGGGAATCCAACATGAACACCGGGGAGCTGTTTTTT. Its protein is CASRRESNMNTGELFF.